This T cell receptor beta chain derives from a study of T cell responses to AZD1222 COVID-19 vaccine. TCRdb's copy holds only in-frame clones and misses some; the assay was immunoSEQ multiplex PCR. The data show fewer than 90,000 clones, with roughly 84% seen just once and roughly 10% held by the top ten. Study-level points and caveats: Two AZD1222 administrations were followed by greater Spike-specific TCR breadth and depth. Epitopes outside B.1.351 and B.1.1.7 mutated regions reportedly drew nearly half of spike TCRs. Among vaccine-associated CD4 TCRs, coverage spanned spike, with dominance at 160-218 and 743-854. Most donors were white British and more were female, and clonal diversity was possibly underestimated.

About this clone: Its cognate antigen is unknown.

Trimming removed 8 bases at V and 7 bases at J, with 21 bases between. Germline CDR1 is SNHLY and CDR2 is FYNNEI. The CDR3 sequence is 15 residues long. This sequence was found in an adult in good health. The material was peripheral blood, obtained on day 0 of AZD1222 vaccination. The gene calls are TRBV2 and TRBJ2-1; the D call may be TRBD1 or TRBD2 (7 bases each). CDR3 sequence: CASRRGLAAWNEQFF. The CDR3 DNA is TGTGCCAGCCGGAGGGGGCTAGCGGCGTGGAATGAGCAGTTCTTC. Combining the CDR3 with reference TRBV2 and TRBJ2-1 gives the whole variable domain EPEVTQTPSHQVTQMGQEVILRCVPISNHLYFYWYRQILGQKVEFLVSFYNNEISEKSEIFDDQFSVERPDGSNFTLKIRSTKLEDSAMYFCASRRGLAAWNEQFFGPGTRLTVL.